A selection of T cell receptor beta chains follows, all from one sample in a study of metastatic and nonmetastatic thyroid tumors. MiXCR was used by TCRdb to re-call the PCR reads. The sample holds roughly 30,000 clones, approximately 20% seen once. The sample was blood. Receptors originate from a female donor with papillary thyroid cancer or a benign thyroid nodule (not recorded which). Some clones in this sample may be carry-over from other donors' samples. The CDR3 runs from the conserved cysteine through the conserved F or W. The D gene is left open where the match is weak. Size is omitted from some rows. Given values are once, few, many or a class for expanded clones.

clone size,D gene,J gene,V gene,CDR3 DNA,CDR3 protein
-,TRBD2,TRBJ2-7,TRBV28,TGTGCCAGCAGTTTGACTAGCGGGGGTACGTTTTTATCCTACGAGCAGTACTTC,CASSLTSGGTFLSYEQYF
-,-,TRBJ2-5,TRBV7-2,TGTGCCAGCAGCATTGGGTACCAAGATACCCAGTACTTC,CASSIGYQDTQYF
-,TRBD2,TRBJ2-1,TRBV15,TGTGCCACAAGCGGGAGAGTTCTGGGGGAGCAGTTCTTC,CATSGRVLGEQFF
many,-,TRBJ1-6,TRBV7-9,TGTGCCAGCAGCTTAGATTCACCCCTCCACTTT,CASSLDSPLHF
many,TRBD2,TRBJ2-1,TRBV5-1,TGCGCCAGCAGCACCGGGGGGAGCTCCTACAATGAGCAGTTCTTC,CASSTGGSSYNEQFF
many,TRBD1,TRBJ1-1,TRBV24-1,TGTGCCACCAGTGACCGGGGGACAGCTGGGCAGGATGAAGCTTTCTTT,CATSDRGTAGQDEAFF
many,-,TRBJ2-7,TRBV5-1,TGCGCCAGCAGCTTGGCTAGGCTCTACTCCTACGAGCAGTACTTC,CASSLARLYSYEQYF
many,TRBD2,TRBJ2-2,TRBV9,TGTGCCAGCAGCCCAGGACTAGCGGAAAGCACCGGGGAGCTGTTTTTT,CASSPGLAESTGELFF
many,-,TRBJ2-5,TRBV2,TGTGCCAGCAGTGAAGGACGGTCCCAAGAGACCCAGTACTTC,CASSEGRSQETQYF
medium-sized,-,TRBJ2-6,TRBV5-1,TGCGCCAGCAGCTTGGCCCTTTCCGGGGCCAACGTCCTGACTTTC,CASSLALSGANVLTF
many,TRBD2,TRBJ2-1,TRBV28,TGTGCCAGCCGGGACTACTCCTACAATGAGCAGTTCTTC,CASRDYSYNEQFF
many,-,TRBJ1-6,TRBV5-4,TGTGCCAGCAGCTTGGACAGGCTAAATTCACCCCTCCACTTT,CASSLDRLNSPLHF
many,-,TRBJ2-7,TRBV20-1,TGCAGTGCTTCCCTGGACTTAGAAAACGAGCAGTACTTC,CSASLDLENEQYF
many,-,TRBJ1-1,TRBV11-2,TGTGCCAGCAGCTTAACTCCGGGATCCACTGAAGCTTTCTTT,CASSLTPGSTEAFF
many,TRBD2,TRBJ2-7,TRBV20-1,TGCAGTTTGCCGGGACTAGAACGGCAGTACTTC,CSLPGLERQYF
-,-,TRBJ2-7,TRBV11-2,TGTGCCAGCAGCTTGATGGGACAAACCTACGAGCAGTACTTC,CASSLMGQTYEQYF
many,-,TRBJ1-1,TRBV10-3,TGTGCCATCAGTGATTACAGGGTCACTGAAGCTTTCTTT,CAISDYRVTEAFF
-,-,TRBJ1-1,TRBV2,TGTGCCAGCAGTGAAAGTAGTATGCGGTTCTCGGCCAACACTGAAGCTTTCTTT,CASSESSMRFSANTEAFF
many,TRBD2,TRBJ2-1,TRBV18,TGTGCCAGCTCACCCCTAGCGGGAGTAAATGAGCAGTTCTTC,CASSPLAGVNEQFF
many,-,TRBJ1-1,TRBV6-2/TRBV6-3,TGTGCCAGCAGTTACCCGGAACTGAACACTGAAGCTTTCTTT,CASSYPELNTEAFF
many,TRBD1,TRBJ1-1,TRBV29-1,TGCAGCGGGGGACAGGAGAACACTGAAGCTTTCTTT,CSGGQENTEAFF
-,-,TRBJ2-1,TRBV6-5,TGTGCCAGCAGATTACAGGATTCCTCCTACAATGAGCAGTTCTTC,CASRLQDSSYNEQFF
-,-,TRBJ2-2,TRBV11-2,TGTGCCAGCAGCTTAGGTGCGGGGGCGCGACACGGGGAGCTTTTTTTT,CASSLGAGARHGELFF
many,TRBD2,TRBJ2-1,TRBV19,TGTGCCAGTAGTATAGATCCCGGACTAGGGGCGCGGAATGAGCAGTTCTTC,CASSIDPGLGARNEQFF
many,TRBD1,TRBJ1-3,TRBV7-8,TGTGCCAGCAGCCCCTCGACAGGGCTTACGGACACCATATATTTT,CASSPSTGLTDTIYF
many,-,TRBJ2-7,TRBV30,TGTGCCTGGAGTGTACTGGGCGAGCAGTACTTC,CAWSVLGEQYF
many,TRBD2,TRBJ2-3,TRBV7-2,TGTGCCAGCAGCTCCATCGGGACTAGCGATACGCAGTATTTT,CASSSIGTSDTQYF
many,-,TRBJ2-5,TRBV5-1,TGCGCCAACGACAAAACAAAAGACGGGGGCGGGGGAAGAGAGACCCAGTACTTC,CANDKTKDGGGGRETQYF
-,-,TRBJ1-5,TRBV20-1,TGCAGTGGAACCCAGGGGCCGGATCAGCCCCAGCATTTT,CSGTQGPDQPQHF
few,-,TRBJ1-1,TRBV11-3,TGTGCCAGCAGCCGGGGGGGTTTCGGCACTGAAGCTTTCTTT,CASSRGGFGTEAFF
many,-,TRBJ1-2,TRBV11-2,TGTGCCAGCAGTTATAACCATGGGGGTCTTAACTATGGCTACACCTTC,CASSYNHGGLNYGYTF
many,TRBD1,TRBJ2-1,TRBV5-1,TGCGCCAGCAGCCAGGCGGGACAGGGCTTTTATAATGAGCAGTTCTTC,CASSQAGQGFYNEQFF
-,-,TRBJ1-1,TRBV25-1,TGTGCCAGCAGTGATTCCCTCATCGAAGCTTTCTTT,CASSDSLIEAFF
many,-,TRBJ1-1,TRBV20-1,TGCAGTGCTAGACCTCCTTCCATGAACACTGAAGCTTTCTTT,CSARPPSMNTEAFF
-,TRBD1,TRBJ1-1,TRBV18,TGTGCCTGCTCAGGGGGGCAGGGAATACTGGAAGCTTTCTTT,CACSGGQGILEAFF
many,-,TRBJ2-2,TRBV6-1,TGTGCCAGCAGTGCCGTACGGGGCACGAACACCGGGGAGCTGTTTTTT,CASSAVRGTNTGELFF
many,TRBD1,TRBJ1-1,TRBV10-3,TGTGCCATCAAGGGGACAGGGGCGGCGGACACTGAAGCTTTCTTT,CAIKGTGAADTEAFF
-,-,TRBJ2-7,TRBV11-2,TGTGCCAGCAGCTTCAGGGGTAGATTTCGGGAGCAGTACTTC,CASSFRGRFREQYF
many,TRBD1,TRBJ2-7,TRBV11-3,TGTGCCAGCAGCTTGGGACAGGACGACGAGCAGTACTTC,CASSLGQDDEQYF
-,TRBD2,TRBJ2-1,TRBV6-1,TGTGCCAGCAGTGAACTAGCGGGCGATTACAATGAGCAGTTCTTC,CASSELAGDYNEQFF
-,-,TRBJ1-1,TRBV5-1,TGCGCCAGCAGCTTGTCGGTGGTAGCGGTGAACACTGAAGCTTTCTTT,CASSLSVVAVNTEAFF
many,-,TRBJ2-7,TRBV20-1,TGCAGTGCTAGAGTCGTGGATACCTCCTACGAGCAGTACTTC,CSARVVDTSYEQYF
-,-,TRBJ2-3,TRBV7-3,TGCGCCAGCAGCTATTTCCCAAAAACAGATACGCAGTATTTT,CASSYFPKTDTQYF